Described below is a single T cell receptor beta chain sequence and its context. This clonotype was counted many times. The antigen it binds to is not known. Base qualities were left out, and no much larger clone turns up one base away. The library was generated by multiplex PCR. Instrument used: Illumina HiSeq 4000. To build TCR beta libraries, CDR3 regions were amplified by Arm-PCR using iRepertoire HTBI primers. Before sequencing, the PCR products underwent gel purification. In the source study's methods: Gene usage analysis of CDR3 amino acid clonotypes relied on the 55 to 80 TRBV and fewer than 15 TRBJ segments identified across samples. Filtered high-quality paired reads were merged into contigs using COPE and FqMerger. BLAST was used to align contigs to IMGT TRBV, TRBD and TRBJ reference genes, with CDR3 defined following IMGT. Any clonotype with a frequency above 0.1% was classified as a highly expanded clone. Shannon entropy was used to measure repertoire diversity, and the Gini coefficient was used to measure V-J evenness. Clonotypes shared by more than one individual were considered public. The public reads were reprocessed in TCRdb via fastp at Q25 and MiXCR, keeping in-frame beta chains. Rows merge per CDR3 protein into single entries with the most common DNA and genes. V and J calls and clone size were set by TCRdb, not the authors. In this sample the table shows 320,000 or so distinct CDR3 sequences, over 15% of which occur a single time. The top ten clones comprise more than 35% of the sample.

The data belong to a study of regulatory T cells in long-lasting Graves disease (dated by TCRdb to 2020 to 2023). As for the study more broadly: In the newly diagnosed Graves' disease group, patients had been taking antithyroid drugs for less than 3 months. This study used TCR sequencing and RNA sequencing of peripheral blood to compare persistent Graves' disease patients against newly diagnosed Graves' disease patients. The study was registered as a clinical trial and conducted in China. A total of about 35 samples underwent TCR sequencing, from about 13 patients with persistent Graves' disease and roughly 20 patients with newly diagnosed Graves' disease.

Reading the label with the study, this specimen's time point is: newly diagnosed GD, antithyroid drugs for less than 3 months. RNA was extracted from PBMCs in TRIzol for both TCR sequencing and RNA sequencing. The diagnosis of Graves' disease followed American Thyroid Association guidelines. Recruitment of patients was carried out at an endocrinology department in Xi'an, China. Each patient gave approximately 9.7 milliliters of peripheral blood, collected in an EDTA anticoagulant tube. Ficoll Paque Plus density gradient separation was used to isolate PBMCs, and no additional T cell sorting was done. RNA quality was checked with an Agilent 2100 Bioanalyzer and agarose gel, and concentration with a NanoDrop 2000. The paper as a whole reports these results and caveats: More public clonotypes were shared among persistent patients (under 3,000) than among newly diagnosed patients (roughly 1,000). The small sample size was acknowledged by the authors as a limitation that may reduce accuracy. Compared with newly diagnosed patients, patients with persistent Graves' disease had lower TCR Shannon entropy and fewer highly expanded clones, which suggests clonal expansion. Sequencing and analysis were restricted to the TCR beta chain. The study examined only peripheral blood because the primary lesion, thyroid tissue, could not be accessed.

The sequencing used peripheral blood mononuclear cells (PBMCs), collected at new diagnosis, from a patient treated with antithyroid drugs. This receptor was obtained from a female donor with Graves disease.

The DNA sequence is TGTGCCAGCAGCCCCCAGCCACTAGCGGGAGTGTCCTACAATGAGCAGTTCTTC. Its coded protein is CASSPQPLAGVSYNEQFF. The sequence joins TRBV7-3 to TRBJ2-1, with TRBD2 matching 11 junction bases. After removal of 5 bases from V and 1 base from J, the junction retains 10 bases not matched to a gene. Spanning cysteine to phenylalanine, the CDR3 consists of 18 amino acids. Just CDR3 DNA is preserved here, 54 bases in frame from base 1. The germline V gene gives CDR1 as SGHTA and CDR2 as FQGTGA.